Listed below are T cell receptor beta chains from one sample, sequenced in a study of blood T cell repertoires in COVID-19. Clones were read by immunoSEQ multiplex PCR, and TCRdb kept only the in-frame ones, dropping some. The profile covers 250,000 to 300,000 clones, with 85% to 90% appearing a single time and 15% to 18% taken by the ten largest. Sequencing input: PBMCs or T cells enriched from blood (not recorded which). These receptors were obtained from a man aged 18 to 30 who had recovered from COVID-19. Both conserved end residues are part of each CDR3. The D gene is left open where the match is weak. Size tells how often a clone was seen (once, few, many) or the class of an expanded clone, and some rows leave it out.

D	size	V	J	CDR3	DNA
TRBD2	.	TRBV7-9	TRBJ2-1	CASNLAGGYNEQFF	TGTGCCAGCAATCTAGCGGGAGGTTACAATGAGCAGTTCTTC
.	.	TRBV14	TRBJ1-6	CASSHGGLTSYNSPLHF	TGTGCCAGCAGCCACGGCGGCCTAACCTCCTATAATTCACCCCTCCACTTT
.	.	TRBV27	TRBJ1-2	CASSFRLQGGGYTF	TGTGCCAGCAGTTTTAGGCTACAGGGTGGAGGCTACACCTTC
TRBD1	.	TRBV28	TRBJ2-7	CASSAQGNAYEQYF	TGTGCCAGCAGTGCACAGGGGAATGCCTACGAGCAGTACTTC
.	.	TRBV6-1	TRBJ1-5	CASSDEGTGNQPQHF	TGTGCCAGCAGTGACGAGGGAACCGGCAATCAGCCCCAGCATTTT
.	once	TRBV3-1/TRBV3-2	TRBJ1-1	CASSQTYTEAFF	TGTGCCAGCAGCCAAACTTACACTGAAGCTTTCTTT
TRBD2	once	TRBV5-1	TRBJ2-7	CASSLSGLAGGMNEQYF	TGCGCCAGCAGCTTGTCGGGACTAGCGGGAGGGATGAACGAGCAGTACTTC
.	.	TRBV21-1	TRBJ2-2	CASSKGWAKTNTGELFF	TGTGCCAGCAGCAAAGGATGGGCCAAAACGAACACCGGGGAGCTGTTTTTT
.	once	TRBV7-9	TRBJ1-2	CASSPAIIYTF	TGTGCCAGCAGCCCCGCTATTATCTACACCTTC
.	.	TRBV5-1	TRBJ2-3	CASSPPGRGSTDTQYF	TGCGCCAGCAGCCCCCCGGGGAGGGGGAGCACTGATACGCAGTATTTT
TRBD1	.	TRBV27	TRBJ1-1	CASSLRLPGQGATNTEAFF	TGTGCCAGCAGTTTGAGACTTCCGGGACAGGGGGCGACTAACACTGAAGCTTTCTTT
.	.	TRBV18	TRBJ2-5	CASSPGARETQYF	TGTGCCAGCTCACCGGGGGCGCGGGAGACCCAGTACTTC
.	.	TRBV10-1	TRBJ2-2	CASSEFTGSGELFF	TGCGCCAGCAGTGAGTTCACAGGATCCGGGGAGCTGTTTTTT
.	.	TRBV2	TRBJ2-1	CASIETATLIYNEQFF	TGTGCCAGCATCGAAACAGCTACCCTAATCTACAATGAGCAGTTCTTC
.	few	TRBV5-1	TRBJ1-1	CASSPLTENTEAFF	TGCGCCAGCAGCCCGTTGACTGAGAACACTGAAGCTTTCTTT
.	.	TRBV19	TRBJ2-1	CASSLWGLNEQFF	TGTGCCAGTAGCCTATGGGGGCTTAATGAGCAGTTCTTC
.	.	TRBV5-5	TRBJ1-1	CASSLYSSPNTEAFF	TGTGCCAGCAGCTTATATAGCAGCCCGAACACTGAAGCTTTCTTT
TRBD2	.	TRBV11-2	TRBJ2-7	CASSLPTGTSVYEQYF	TGTGCCAGCAGCCTACCTACCGGGACTAGCGTCTACGAGCAGTACTTC
TRBD1	.	TRBV28	TRBJ1-4	CASSTPGTGLEKLFF	TGTGCCAGCAGTACCCCCGGGACAGGTTTGGAAAAACTGTTTTTT
TRBD1	.	TRBV6-5	TRBJ2-7	CASSTGVGEQYF	TGTGCCAGCAGCACAGGGGTGGGGGAGCAGTACTTC
.	.	TRBV28	TRBJ1-5	CASQGRAQPQHF	TGTGCCAGCCAGGGGAGGGCCCAGCCCCAGCATTTT
TRBD2	.	TRBV5-1	TRBJ2-1	CASSFTGLADLNEQFF	TGCGCCAGCAGCTTTACGGGACTAGCGGATTTAAATGAGCAGTTCTTC
.	.	TRBV7-9	TRBJ1-4	CASSLGQYEKLFF	TGTGCCAGCAGCTTAGGACAGTATGAAAAACTGTTTTTT
.	few	TRBV2	TRBJ2-1	CASSLAPYNEQFF	TGTGCCAGCAGTCTGGCCCCATACAATGAGCAGTTCTTC
TRBD1	once	TRBV6-5	TRBJ2-7	CASSSRDRGYSYEQYF	TGTGCCAGCAGTTCCCGGGACAGGGGATACTCCTACGAGCAGTACTTC
TRBD1	.	TRBV28	TRBJ2-7	CASSFLGRGREQYF	TGTGCCAGCAGTTTCTTAGGCAGGGGGAGAGAGCAGTACTTC
.	.	TRBV3-1/TRBV3-2	TRBJ2-5	CASSQDATSGETQYF	TGTGCCAGCAGCCAAGACGCGACTAGTGGAGAGACCCAGTACTTC
TRBD2	.	TRBV6-5	TRBJ2-5	CASSYNFGTMKETQYF	TGTGCCAGCAGTTACAATTTCGGGACTATGAAAGAGACCCAGTACTTC
.	.	TRBV10-1	TRBJ1-1	CASSEGAYTEAFF	TGCGCCAGCAGTGAAGGAGCCTACACTGAAGCTTTCTTT
.	.	TRBV27	TRBJ2-5	CASRGLQETQYF	TGTGCCAGCAGGGGCCTTCAAGAGACCCAGTACTTC
TRBD1	.	TRBV5-1	TRBJ2-5	CASSLDRQGLPETQYF	TGCGCCAGCAGCTTGGATAGACAGGGGTTACCAGAGACCCAGTACTTC
.	.	TRBV5-4	TRBJ2-6	CASSLGGHSGANVLTF	TGTGCCAGCAGCTTGGGAGGGCACTCTGGGGCCAACGTCCTGACTTTC
TRBD2	.	TRBV5-8	TRBJ2-5	CASSQISGPQETQYF	TGTGCCAGCAGCCAGATTAGCGGGCCCCAAGAGACCCAGTACTTC
.	.	TRBV11-3	TRBJ2-7	CASSLVPRRQYF	TGTGCCAGCAGCTTAGTACCGCGAAGACAGTACTTC
TRBD2	.	TRBV25-1	TRBJ2-7	CASRGLAGEEQYF	TGTGCCAGCAGGGGACTAGCGGGGGAAGAGCAGTACTTC
TRBD1	few	TRBV19	TRBJ2-1	CASSITGQSLRFYNEQFF	TGTGCCAGTAGTATAACGGGACAGTCGCTCCGGTTCTACAATGAGCAGTTCTTC
.	few	TRBV6-1	TRBJ1-4	CASSETTGPLEKLFF	TGTGCCAGCAGTGAAACGACAGGCCCGCTAGAAAAACTGTTTTTT
.	few	TRBV11-2	TRBJ2-6	CASSRRGSGANVLTF	TGTGCCAGCAGTCGCAGGGGATCTGGGGCCAACGTCCTGACTTTC
TRBD1	once	TRBV6-5	TRBJ1-1	CASLTGGADTEAFF	TGTGCCAGCCTCACAGGGGGCGCGGACACTGAAGCTTTCTTT
.	.	TRBV12-3/TRBV12-4	TRBJ2-2	CASSRRTGELFF	TGTGCCAGCAGCCGTAGAACCGGGGAGCTGTTTTTT
TRBD2	few	TRBV27	TRBJ2-1	CASRIGLAASYNEQFF	TGTGCCAGCAGGATTGGACTAGCGGCCTCCTACAATGAGCAGTTCTTC
.	.	TRBV28	TRBJ2-7	CASSFTSYEQYF	TGTGCCAGCAGTTTCACTAGCTACGAGCAGTACTTC
.	.	TRBV30	TRBJ1-3	CAWSGGAGNTIYF	TGTGCCTGGAGTGGGGGAGCTGGAAACACCATATATTTT
TRBD2	.	TRBV7-2	TRBJ2-5	CASSVGLAGGVTQYF	TGTGCCAGCAGCGTGGGACTAGCGGGGGGTGTGACCCAGTACTTC
.	.	TRBV3-1/TRBV3-2	TRBJ1-3	CASSRGGGGNTIYF	TGTGCCAGCAGCCGAGGCGGGGGTGGAAACACCATATATTTT
TRBD1	few	TRBV24-1	TRBJ2-2	CATAPGGGELFF	TGTGCCACCGCCCCAGGGGGAGGGGAGCTGTTTTTT
TRBD1	.	TRBV6-5	TRBJ2-5	CASSLDRVGETQYF	TGTGCCAGCAGTCTTGACAGGGTTGGGGAGACCCAGTACTTC
.	.	TRBV7-9	TRBJ1-4	CASSSPDSNYEKLFF	TGTGCCAGCAGCTCGCCAGACAGCAACTATGAAAAACTGTTTTTT
TRBD2	.	TRBV2	TRBJ2-3	CASRDGTSADTQYF	TGTGCCAGCAGGGACGGGACTAGCGCAGATACGCAGTATTTT
TRBD2	.	TRBV30	TRBJ2-7	CAWSRLAGVYEQYF	TGTGCCTGGAGTCGGCTAGCGGGAGTATACGAGCAGTACTTC
.	.	TRBV6-1	TRBJ1-6	CASSVDRTGSASYNSPLHF	TGTGCCAGCAGTGTCGACCGAACAGGGTCCGCGTCCTATAATTCACCCCTCCACTTT
TRBD1	.	TRBV6-1	TRBJ1-2	CASSEAGTGGLRYTF	TGTGCCAGCAGTGAAGCTGGGACAGGGGGGTTACGCTACACCTTC
TRBD1	.	TRBV7-2	TRBJ1-1	CASSLGPTGGYEAFF	TGTGCCAGCAGCTTAGGGCCGACAGGGGGCTATGAAGCTTTCTTT
TRBD1	.	TRBV14	TRBJ2-7	CASSQVPRNRGLTYEQYF	TGTGCCAGCAGCCAGGTCCCCCGGAACAGGGGGCTAACCTACGAGCAGTACTTC
.	.	TRBV7-9	TRBJ2-3	CASTPSTDTQYF	TGTGCCAGCACTCCAAGCACAGATACGCAGTATTTT
TRBD2	.	TRBV27	TRBJ2-3	CASSPLRSGGLDTQYF	TGTGCCAGCAGTCCTCTCCGTAGCGGGGGATTGGATACGCAGTATTTT
TRBD1	few	TRBV5-5	TRBJ1-5	CASSQTGGGSNQPQHF	TGTGCCAGCAGCCAGACAGGGGGCGGAAGCAATCAGCCCCAGCATTTT
.	once	TRBV3-1/TRBV3-2	TRBJ1-3	CASSQEGGPRTIYF	TGTGCCAGCAGCCAAGAAGGAGGGCCTCGGACCATATATTTT
TRBD1	.	TRBV19	TRBJ1-5	CASSPGQGNQPQHF	TGTGCCAGTTCTCCGGGACAGGGAAATCAGCCCCAGCATTTT
.	.	TRBV11-2	TRBJ1-1	CASSFGGVNTEAFF	TGTGCCAGCAGCTTTGGAGGGGTGAACACTGAAGCTTTCTTT